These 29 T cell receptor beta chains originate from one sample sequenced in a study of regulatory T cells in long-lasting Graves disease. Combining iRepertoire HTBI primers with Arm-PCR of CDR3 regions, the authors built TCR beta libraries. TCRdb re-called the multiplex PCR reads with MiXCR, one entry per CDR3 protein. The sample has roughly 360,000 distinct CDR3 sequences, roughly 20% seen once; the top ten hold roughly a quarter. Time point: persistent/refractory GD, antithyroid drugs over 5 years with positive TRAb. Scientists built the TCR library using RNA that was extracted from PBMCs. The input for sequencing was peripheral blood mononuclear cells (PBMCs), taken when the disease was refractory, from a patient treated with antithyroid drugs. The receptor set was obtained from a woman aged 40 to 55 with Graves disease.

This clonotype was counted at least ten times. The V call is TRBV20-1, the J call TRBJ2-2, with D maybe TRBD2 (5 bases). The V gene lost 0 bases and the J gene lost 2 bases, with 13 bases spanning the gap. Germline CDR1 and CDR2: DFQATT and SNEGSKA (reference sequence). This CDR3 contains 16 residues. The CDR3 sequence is CSARDLRLPNTGELFF. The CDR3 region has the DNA TGCAGTGCTAGAGATTTGAGACTACCCAACACCGGGGAGCTGTTTTTT.

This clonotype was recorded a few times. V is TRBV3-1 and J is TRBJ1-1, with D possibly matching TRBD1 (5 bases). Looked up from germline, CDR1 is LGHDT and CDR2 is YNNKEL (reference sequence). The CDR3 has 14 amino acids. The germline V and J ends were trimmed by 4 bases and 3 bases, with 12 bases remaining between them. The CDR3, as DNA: TGTGCCAGCAGCCGCCGGGGCCAAGACACTGAAGCTTTCTTT. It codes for CASSRRGQDTEAFF.

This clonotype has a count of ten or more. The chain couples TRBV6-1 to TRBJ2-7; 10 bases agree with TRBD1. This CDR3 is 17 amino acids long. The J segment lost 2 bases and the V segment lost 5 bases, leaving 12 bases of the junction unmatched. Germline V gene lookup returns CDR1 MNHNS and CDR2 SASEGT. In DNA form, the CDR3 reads TGTGCCAGCAGTCAGCGAGGGACAGGGGCCCCCCCCTACGAGCAGTACTTC. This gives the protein CASSQRGTGAPPYEQYF.

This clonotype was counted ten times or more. CDR3 bases: TGTGCCAGCAGTTTATTGGGGGCCGGGTCACCCCTCCACTTT. Translated, it gives CASSLLGAGSPLHF. The chain has TRBV28 and TRBJ1-6; maybe TRBD1 (6 bases). The V end lost 1 base, the J end lost 10 bases, and 11 bases lay between the germline ends. This CDR3 has 14 amino acids. CDR1 MDHEN and CDR2 SYDVKM come from the germline V gene.

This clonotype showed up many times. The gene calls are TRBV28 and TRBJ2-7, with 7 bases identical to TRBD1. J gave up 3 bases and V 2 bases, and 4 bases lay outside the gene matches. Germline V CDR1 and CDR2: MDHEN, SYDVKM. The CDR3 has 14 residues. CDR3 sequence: CASSLDGQVYEQYF. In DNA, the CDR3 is TGTGCCAGCAGTTTAGATGGACAGGTCTACGAGCAGTACTTC.

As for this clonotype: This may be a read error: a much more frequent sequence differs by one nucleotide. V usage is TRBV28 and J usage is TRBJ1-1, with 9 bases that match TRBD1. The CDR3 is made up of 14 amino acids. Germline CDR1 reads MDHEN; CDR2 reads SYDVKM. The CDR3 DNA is TGTGTCAGCAGTAGAAGGACAGGGGACACTGAAGCTTTCTTT. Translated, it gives CVSSRRTGDTEAFF.

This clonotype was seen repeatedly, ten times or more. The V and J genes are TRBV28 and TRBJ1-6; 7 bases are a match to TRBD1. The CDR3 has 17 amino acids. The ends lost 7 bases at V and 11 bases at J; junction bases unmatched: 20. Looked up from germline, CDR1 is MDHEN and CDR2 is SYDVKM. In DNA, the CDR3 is TGTGCCAGCACGTCCGAAATGAGACAGGGACGATTGACACCCCTCCACTTT. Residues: CASTSEMRQGRLTPLHF.

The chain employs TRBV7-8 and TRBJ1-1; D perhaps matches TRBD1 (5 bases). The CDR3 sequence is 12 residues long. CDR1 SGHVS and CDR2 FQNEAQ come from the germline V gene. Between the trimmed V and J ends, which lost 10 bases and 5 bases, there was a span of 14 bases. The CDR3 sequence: CATNSGRTEAFF. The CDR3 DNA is TGTGCCACCAATTCGGGGCGGACTGAAGCTTTCTTT.

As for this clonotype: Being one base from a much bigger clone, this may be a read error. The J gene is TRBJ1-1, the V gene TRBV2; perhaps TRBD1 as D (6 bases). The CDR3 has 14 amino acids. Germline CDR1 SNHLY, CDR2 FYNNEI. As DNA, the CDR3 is TGTGCCAGCAGTGAAGCCAAAGGGGACACTGAAGCTTCCTTT. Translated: CASSEAKGDTEASF.

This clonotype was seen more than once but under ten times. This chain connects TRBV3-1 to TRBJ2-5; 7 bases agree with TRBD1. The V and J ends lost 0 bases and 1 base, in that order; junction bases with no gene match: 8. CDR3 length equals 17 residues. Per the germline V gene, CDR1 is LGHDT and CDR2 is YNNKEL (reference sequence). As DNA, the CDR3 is TGTGCCAGCAGCCAAGACCCTTGGGACAGCGGCCAAGAGACCCAGTACTTC. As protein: CASSQDPWDSGQETQYF.

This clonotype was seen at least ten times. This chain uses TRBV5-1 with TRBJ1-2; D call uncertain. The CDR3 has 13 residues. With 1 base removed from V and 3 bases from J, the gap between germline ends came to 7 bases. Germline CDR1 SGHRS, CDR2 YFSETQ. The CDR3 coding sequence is TGCGCCAGCAGCTTGTGGCTTGACTATGGCTACACCTTC. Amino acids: CASSLWLDYGYTF.

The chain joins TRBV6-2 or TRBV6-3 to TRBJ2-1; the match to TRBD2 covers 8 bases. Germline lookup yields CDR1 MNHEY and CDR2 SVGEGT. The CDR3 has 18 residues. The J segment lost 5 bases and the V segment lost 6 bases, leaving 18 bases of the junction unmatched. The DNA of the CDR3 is TGTGCCAGCAGCGGACGACGGTTAAGCGGGAGTAAAGACAATGAGCAGTTCTTC. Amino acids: CASSGRRLSGSKDNEQFF.

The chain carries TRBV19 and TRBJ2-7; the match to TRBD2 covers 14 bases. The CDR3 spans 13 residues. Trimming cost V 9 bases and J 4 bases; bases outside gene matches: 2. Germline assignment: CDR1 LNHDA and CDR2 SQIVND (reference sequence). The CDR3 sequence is CARTSGRVYEQYF. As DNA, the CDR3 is TGTGCCAGGACTAGCGGGAGGGTGTACGAGCAGTACTTC.

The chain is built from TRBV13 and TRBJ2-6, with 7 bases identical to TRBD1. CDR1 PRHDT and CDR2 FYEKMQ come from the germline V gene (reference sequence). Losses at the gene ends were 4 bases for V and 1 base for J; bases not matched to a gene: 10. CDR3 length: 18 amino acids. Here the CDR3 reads CASSYKGTVGSGANVLTF. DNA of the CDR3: TGTGCCAGCAGCTACAAAGGGACAGTTGGGTCTGGGGCCAACGTCCTGACTTTC. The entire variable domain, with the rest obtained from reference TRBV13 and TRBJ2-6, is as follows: AAGVIQSPRHLIKEKRETATLKCYPIPRHDTVYWYQQGPGQDPQFLISFYEKMQSDKGSIPDRFSAQQFSDYHSELNMSSLELGDSALYFCASSYKGTVGSGANVLTFGAGSRLTVL.

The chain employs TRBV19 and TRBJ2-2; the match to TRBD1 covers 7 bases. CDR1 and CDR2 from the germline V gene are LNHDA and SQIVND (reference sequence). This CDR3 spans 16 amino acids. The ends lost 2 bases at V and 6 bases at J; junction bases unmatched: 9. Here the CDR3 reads CASSIKGGASPGELFF. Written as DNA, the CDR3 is TGTGCCAGTAGTATAAAAGGGGGCGCAAGTCCCGGGGAGCTGTTTTTT.

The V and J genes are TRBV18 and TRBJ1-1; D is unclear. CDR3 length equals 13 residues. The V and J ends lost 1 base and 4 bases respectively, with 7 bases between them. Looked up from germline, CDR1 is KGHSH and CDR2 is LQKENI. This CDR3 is CASSPRDVTEAFF. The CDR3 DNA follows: TGTGCCAGCTCACCACGGGATGTCACTGAAGCTTTCTTT.

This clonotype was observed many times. CDR3 loop: CASSLDYRWGNQPQHF. CDR3 bases: TGTGCCAGCAGCTTGGATTACCGTTGGGGGAATCAGCCCCAGCATTTT. The chain has TRBV5-6 and TRBJ1-5; weak D call: TRBD1 (5 bases). The V gene lost 0 bases and the J gene lost 4 bases, with 14 bases spanning the gap. The CDR3 is 16 amino acids. Germline CDR1 reads SGHDT; CDR2 reads YYEEEE.

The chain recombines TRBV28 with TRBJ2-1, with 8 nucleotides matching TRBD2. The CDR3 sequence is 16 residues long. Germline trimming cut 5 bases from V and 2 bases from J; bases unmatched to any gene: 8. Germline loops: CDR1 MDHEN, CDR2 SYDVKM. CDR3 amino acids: CASSPPGSGTYNEQFF. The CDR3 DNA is TGTGCCAGCAGTCCCCCGGGTAGCGGGACCTACAATGAGCAGTTCTTC. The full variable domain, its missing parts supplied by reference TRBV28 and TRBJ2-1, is DVKVTQSSRYLVKRTGEKVFLECVQDMDHENMFWYRQDPGLGLRLIYFSYDVKMKEKGDIPEGYSVSREKKERFSLILESASTNQTSMYLCASSPPGSGTYNEQFFGPGTRLTVL.

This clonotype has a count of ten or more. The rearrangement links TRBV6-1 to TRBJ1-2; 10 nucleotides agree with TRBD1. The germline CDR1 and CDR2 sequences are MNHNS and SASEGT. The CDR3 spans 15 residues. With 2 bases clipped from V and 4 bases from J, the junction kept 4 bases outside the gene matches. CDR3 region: CASSEMGQGTYGYTF. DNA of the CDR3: TGTGCCAGCAGTGAAATGGGACAGGGGACCTATGGCTACACCTTC.

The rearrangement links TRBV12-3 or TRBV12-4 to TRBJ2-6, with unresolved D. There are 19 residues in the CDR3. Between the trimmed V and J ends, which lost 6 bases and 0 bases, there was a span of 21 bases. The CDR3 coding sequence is TGTGCCAGCAGACGACCTATCCATGGAATCAGCTCTGGGGCCAACGTCCTGACTTTC. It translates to CASRRPIHGISSGANVLTF.

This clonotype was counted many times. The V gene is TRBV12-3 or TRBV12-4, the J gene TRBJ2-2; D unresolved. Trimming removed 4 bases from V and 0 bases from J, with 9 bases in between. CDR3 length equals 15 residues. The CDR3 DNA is TGTGCCAGCAGTTGGAGTACTTCGAACACCGGGGAGCTGTTTTTT. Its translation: CASSWSTSNTGELFF.

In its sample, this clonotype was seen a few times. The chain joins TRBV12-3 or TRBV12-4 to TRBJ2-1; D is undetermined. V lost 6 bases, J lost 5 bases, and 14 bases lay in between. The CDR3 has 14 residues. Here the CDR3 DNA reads TGTGCCAGCAGCCCGACTCGTCGACACAATGAGCAGTTCTTC. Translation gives CASSPTRRHNEQFF.

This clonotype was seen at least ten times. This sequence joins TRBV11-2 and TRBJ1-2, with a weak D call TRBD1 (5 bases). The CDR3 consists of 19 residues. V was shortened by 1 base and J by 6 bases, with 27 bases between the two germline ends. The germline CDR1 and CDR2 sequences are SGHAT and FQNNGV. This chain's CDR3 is CASSLVGPQSTGSRNGYTF. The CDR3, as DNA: TGTGCCAGCAGCTTAGTCGGGCCACAATCAACAGGAAGCAGGAATGGCTACACCTTC. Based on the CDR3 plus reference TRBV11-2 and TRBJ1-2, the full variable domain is EAGVAQSPRYKIIEKRQSVAFWCNPISGHATLYWYQQILGQGPKLLIQFQNNGVVDDSQLPKDRFSAERLKGVDSTLKIQPAKLEDSAVYLCASSLVGPQSTGSRNGYTFGSGTRLTVV.

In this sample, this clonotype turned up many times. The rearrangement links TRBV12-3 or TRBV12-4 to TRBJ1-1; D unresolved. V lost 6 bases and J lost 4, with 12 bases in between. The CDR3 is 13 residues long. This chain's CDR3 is CASSQMGGTEAFF. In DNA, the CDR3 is TGTGCCAGCAGCCAGATGGGTGGCACTGAAGCTTTCTTT.

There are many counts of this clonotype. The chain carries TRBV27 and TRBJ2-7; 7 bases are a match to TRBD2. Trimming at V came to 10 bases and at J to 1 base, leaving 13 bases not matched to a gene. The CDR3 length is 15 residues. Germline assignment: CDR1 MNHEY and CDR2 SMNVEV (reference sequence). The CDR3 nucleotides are TGTGCCACCTCCCCATCGAGCGGGGTTTCCTACGAGCAGTACTTC. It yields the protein CATSPSSGVSYEQYF.

CDR3 residues: CASSRIGRGLPDTQYF. The CDR3, as DNA: TGTGCCAGCAGTAGAATAGGCAGGGGTCTCCCAGATACGCAGTATTTT. The chain links TRBV28 to TRBJ2-3; TRBD1 is a possible D gene (6 bases). Germline values: CDR1 MDHEN, CDR2 SYDVKM. Trimming took off 5 bases at V and 4 bases at J, with 19 bases between the two ends. The length of the CDR3 is 16 residues.

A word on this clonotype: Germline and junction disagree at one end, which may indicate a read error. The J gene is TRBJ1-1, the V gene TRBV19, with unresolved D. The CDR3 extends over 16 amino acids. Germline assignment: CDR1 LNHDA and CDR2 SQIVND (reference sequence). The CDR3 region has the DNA TGTGCCAATAGTATCGATCGTCCGGCAGTGAACACTGAAGCTTTCTTT. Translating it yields CANSIDRPAVNTEAFF.

The CDR3 protein is CASSPRDRALAKNIQYF. The CDR3 DNA sequence: TGTGCCAGCAGCCCCCGCGACAGGGCCTTAGCCAAAAACATTCAGTACTTC. This chain uses TRBV3-1 with TRBJ2-4; TRBD1 matches at 7 bases. Per germline, CDR1 LGHDT and CDR2 YNNKEL (reference sequence). The CDR3 has 17 amino acids. Trimming removed 4 bases from V and 0 bases from J; junction bases left unmatched: 9.

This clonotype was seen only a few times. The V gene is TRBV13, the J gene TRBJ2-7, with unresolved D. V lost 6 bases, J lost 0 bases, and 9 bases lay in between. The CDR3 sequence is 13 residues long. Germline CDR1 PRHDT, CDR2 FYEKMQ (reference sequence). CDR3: CASRGADSYEQYF. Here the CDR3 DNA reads TGTGCCAGCAGGGGTGCGGACTCCTACGAGCAGTACTTC.